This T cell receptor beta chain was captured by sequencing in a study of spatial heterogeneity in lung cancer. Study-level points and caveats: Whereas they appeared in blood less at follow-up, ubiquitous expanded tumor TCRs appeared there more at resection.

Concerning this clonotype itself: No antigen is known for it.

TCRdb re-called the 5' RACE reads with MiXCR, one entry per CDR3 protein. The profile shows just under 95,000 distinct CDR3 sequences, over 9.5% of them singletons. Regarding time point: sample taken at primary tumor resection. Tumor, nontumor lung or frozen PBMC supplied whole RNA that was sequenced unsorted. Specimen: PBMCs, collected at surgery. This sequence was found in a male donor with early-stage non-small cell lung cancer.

The CDR3 reads CASSLWTGGHNEQFF. The CDR3 bases are TGCGCCAGCAGCCTTTGGACAGGGGGACACAATGAGCAGTTCTTC. The rearrangement uses TRBV4-1 and TRBJ2-1; TRBD1 matches at 10 bases. Germline trimming cut 4 bases from V and 5 bases from J; bases unmatched to any gene: 5. CDR1 and CDR2 (germline): MGHRA, YSYEKL. The CDR3 runs 15 residues.